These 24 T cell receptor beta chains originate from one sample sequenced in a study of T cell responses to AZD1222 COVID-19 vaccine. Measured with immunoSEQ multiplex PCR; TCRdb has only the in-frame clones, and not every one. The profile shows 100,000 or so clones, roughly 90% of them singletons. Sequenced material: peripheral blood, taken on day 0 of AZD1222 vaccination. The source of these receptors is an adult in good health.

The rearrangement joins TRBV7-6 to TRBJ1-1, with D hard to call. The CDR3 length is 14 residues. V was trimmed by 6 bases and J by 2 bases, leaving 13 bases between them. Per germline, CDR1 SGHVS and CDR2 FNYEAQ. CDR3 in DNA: TGTGCCAGCAGTTGGATCGGGATTAACACTGAAGCTTTCTTT. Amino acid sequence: CASSWIGINTEAFF.

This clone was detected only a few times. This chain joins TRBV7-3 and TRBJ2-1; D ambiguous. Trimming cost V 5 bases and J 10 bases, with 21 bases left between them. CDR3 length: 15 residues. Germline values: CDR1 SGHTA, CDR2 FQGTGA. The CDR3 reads CASSLSGTPNAEQFF. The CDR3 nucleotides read TGTGCCAGCAGCCTTTCGGGCACCCCGAATGCGGAGCAGTTCTTC.

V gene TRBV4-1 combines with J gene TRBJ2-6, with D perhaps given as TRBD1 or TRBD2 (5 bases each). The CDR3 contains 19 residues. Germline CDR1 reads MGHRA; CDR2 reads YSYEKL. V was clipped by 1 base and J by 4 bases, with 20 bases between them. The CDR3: CASSQVTRAGTSGANVLTF. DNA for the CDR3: TGCGCCAGCAGCCAAGTCACTAGGGCTGGGACGTCCGGGGCCAACGTCCTGACTTTC.

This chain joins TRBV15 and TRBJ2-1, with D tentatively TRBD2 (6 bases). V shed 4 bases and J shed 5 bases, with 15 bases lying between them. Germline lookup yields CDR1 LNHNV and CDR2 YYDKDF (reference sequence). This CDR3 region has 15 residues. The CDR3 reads CATSIIGRFNNEQFF. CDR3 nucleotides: TGTGCCACCAGCATAATCGGGAGATTTAACAATGAGCAGTTCTTC.

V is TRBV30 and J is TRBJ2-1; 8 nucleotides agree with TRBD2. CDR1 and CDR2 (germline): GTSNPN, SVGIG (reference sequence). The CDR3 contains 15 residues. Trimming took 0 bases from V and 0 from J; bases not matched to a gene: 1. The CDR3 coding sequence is TGTGCCTGGAGTGTCGGGACTAGCTCCTACAATGAGCAGTTCTTC. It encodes CAWSVGTSSYNEQFF.

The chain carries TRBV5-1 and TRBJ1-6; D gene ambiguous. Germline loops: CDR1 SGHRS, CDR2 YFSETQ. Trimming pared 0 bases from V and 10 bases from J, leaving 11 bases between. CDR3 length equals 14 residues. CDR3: CASSLGEVGSPLHF. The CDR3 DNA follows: TGCGCCAGCAGCTTGGGAGAGGTGGGATCACCCCTCCACTTT. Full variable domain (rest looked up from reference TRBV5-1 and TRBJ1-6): KAGVTQTPRYLIKTRGQQVTLSCSPISGHRSVSWYQQTPGQGLQFLFEYFSETQRNKGNFPGRFSGRQFSNSRSEMNVSTLELGDSALYLCASSLGEVGSPLHFGNGTRLTVT.

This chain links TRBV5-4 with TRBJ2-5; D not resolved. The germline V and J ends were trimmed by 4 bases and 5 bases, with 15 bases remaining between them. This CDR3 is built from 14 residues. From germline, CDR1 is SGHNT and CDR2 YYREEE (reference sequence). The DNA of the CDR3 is TGTGCCAGCAGCACGGATAGGCTATACGAGACCCAGTACTTC. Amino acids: CASSTDRLYETQYF.

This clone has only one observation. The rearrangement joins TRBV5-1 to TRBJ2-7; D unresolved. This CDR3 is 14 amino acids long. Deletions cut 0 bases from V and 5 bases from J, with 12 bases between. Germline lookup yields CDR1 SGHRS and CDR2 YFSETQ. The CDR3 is CASSLGDAKDEQYF. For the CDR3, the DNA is TGCGCCAGCAGCTTGGGAGACGCTAAGGACGAGCAGTACTTC.

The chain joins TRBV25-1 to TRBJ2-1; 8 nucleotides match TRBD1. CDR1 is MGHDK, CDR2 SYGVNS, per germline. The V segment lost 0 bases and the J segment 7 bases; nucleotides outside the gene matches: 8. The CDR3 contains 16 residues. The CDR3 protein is CASSEYQGASWNEQFF. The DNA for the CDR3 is TGTGCCAGCAGTGAATATCAGGGGGCAAGTTGGAATGAGCAGTTCTTC.

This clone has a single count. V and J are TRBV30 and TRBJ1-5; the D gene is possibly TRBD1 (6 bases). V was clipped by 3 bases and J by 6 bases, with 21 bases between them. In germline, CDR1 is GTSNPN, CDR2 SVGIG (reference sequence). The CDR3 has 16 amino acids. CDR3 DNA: TGTGCCTGGAGCTCCCCTCGTTGGGGGGCAAGTCAGCCCCAGCATTTT. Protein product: CAWSSPRWGASQPQHF.

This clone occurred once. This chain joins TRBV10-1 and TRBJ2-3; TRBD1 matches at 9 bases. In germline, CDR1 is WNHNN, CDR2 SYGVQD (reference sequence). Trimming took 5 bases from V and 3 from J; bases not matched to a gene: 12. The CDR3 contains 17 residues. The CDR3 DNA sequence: TGCGCCAGCAGTCCATCGGGACAGGGCCTGTTTACAGATACGCAGTATTTT. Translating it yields CASSPSGQGLFTDTQYF.

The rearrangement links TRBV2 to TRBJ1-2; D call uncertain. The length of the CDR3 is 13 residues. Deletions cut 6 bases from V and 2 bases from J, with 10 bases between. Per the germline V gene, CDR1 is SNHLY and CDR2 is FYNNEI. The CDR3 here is CASSPDNNYGYTF. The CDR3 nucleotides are TGTGCCAGCAGCCCCGACAACAACTATGGCTACACCTTC.

CDR3 protein: CASRGKTGVLVNQPQHF. The CDR3 DNA is TGCGCCAGCAGGGGTAAGACAGGGGTTTTAGTAAATCAGCCCCAGCATTTT. J is TRBJ1-5 and V is TRBV10-1, with 8 bases aligning to TRBD1. The CDR3 sequence is 17 residues long. CDR1 WNHNN and CDR2 SYGVQD come from the germline V gene (reference sequence). The V and J ends lost 6 bases and 4 bases, in that order; junction bases with no gene match: 14.

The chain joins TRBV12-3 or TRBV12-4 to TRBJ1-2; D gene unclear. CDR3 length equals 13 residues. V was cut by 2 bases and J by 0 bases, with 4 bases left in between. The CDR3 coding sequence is TGTGCCAGCAGTTTACGTTCTAACTATGGCTACACCTTC. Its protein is CASSLRSNYGYTF.

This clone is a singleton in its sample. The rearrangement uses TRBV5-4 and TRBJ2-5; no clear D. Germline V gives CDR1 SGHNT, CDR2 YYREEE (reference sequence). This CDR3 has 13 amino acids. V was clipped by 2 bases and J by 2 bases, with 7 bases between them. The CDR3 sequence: CASSFGAQETQYF. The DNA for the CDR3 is TGTGCCAGCAGCTTCGGAGCTCAAGAGACCCAGTACTTC.

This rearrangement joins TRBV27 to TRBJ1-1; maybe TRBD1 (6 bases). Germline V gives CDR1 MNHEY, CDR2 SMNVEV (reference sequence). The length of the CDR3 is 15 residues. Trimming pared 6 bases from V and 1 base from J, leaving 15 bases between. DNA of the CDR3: TGTGCCAGCAGGGCCTTAGGACAGCGGAACACTGAAGCTTTCTTT. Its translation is CASRALGQRNTEAFF.

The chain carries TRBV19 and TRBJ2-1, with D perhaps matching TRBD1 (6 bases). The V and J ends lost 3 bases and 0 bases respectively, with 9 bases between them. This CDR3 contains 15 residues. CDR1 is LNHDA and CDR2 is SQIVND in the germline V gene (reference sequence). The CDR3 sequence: CASSMRGSSYNEQFF. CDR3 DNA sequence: TGTGCCAGTAGTATGAGGGGGAGCTCCTACAATGAGCAGTTCTTC.

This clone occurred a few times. The CDR3 region is CASSLDTNSYNSPLHF. CDR3 DNA sequence: TGTGCCAGCAGCTTAGACACAAACTCCTATAATTCACCCCTCCACTTT. The genes are TRBV5-4 and TRBJ1-6; unclear D gene. CDR1 and CDR2 (germline): SGHNT, YYREEE (reference sequence). Trimming stripped 2 bases from V and 0 bases from J, with 9 bases between. This CDR3 contains 16 residues.

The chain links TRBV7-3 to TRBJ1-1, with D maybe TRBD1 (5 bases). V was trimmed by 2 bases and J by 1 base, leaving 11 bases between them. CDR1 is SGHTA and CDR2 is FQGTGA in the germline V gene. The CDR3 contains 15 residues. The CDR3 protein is CASSLGNQGNTEAFF. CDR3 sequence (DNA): TGTGCCAGCAGCTTAGGTAACCAGGGGAACACTGAAGCTTTCTTT.

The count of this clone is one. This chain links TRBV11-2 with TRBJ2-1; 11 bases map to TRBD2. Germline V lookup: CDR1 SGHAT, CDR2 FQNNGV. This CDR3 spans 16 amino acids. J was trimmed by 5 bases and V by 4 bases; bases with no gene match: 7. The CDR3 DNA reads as TGTGCCAGCAGCTCCCGGACTAGCGGGTATAACAATGAGCAGTTCTTC. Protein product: CASSSRTSGYNNEQFF.

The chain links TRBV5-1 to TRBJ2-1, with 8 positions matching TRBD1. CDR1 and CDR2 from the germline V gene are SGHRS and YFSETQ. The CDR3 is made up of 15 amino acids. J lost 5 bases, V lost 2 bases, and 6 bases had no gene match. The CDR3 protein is CASSLRQGMHNEQFF. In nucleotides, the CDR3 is TGCGCCAGCAGCTTAAGACAGGGGATGCACAATGAGCAGTTCTTC.

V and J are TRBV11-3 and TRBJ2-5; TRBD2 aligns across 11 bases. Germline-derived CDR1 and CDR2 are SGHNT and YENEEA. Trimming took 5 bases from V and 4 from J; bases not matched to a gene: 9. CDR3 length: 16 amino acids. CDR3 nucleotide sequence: TGTGCCAGCAGCCTCGACCCCCTAGCGGGGGGAGAGACCCAGTACTTC. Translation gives CASSLDPLAGGETQYF.

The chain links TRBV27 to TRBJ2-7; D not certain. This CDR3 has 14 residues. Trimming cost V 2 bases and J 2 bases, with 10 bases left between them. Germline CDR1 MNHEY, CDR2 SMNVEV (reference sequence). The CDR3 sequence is CASSLVYQTYEQYF. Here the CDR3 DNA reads TGTGCCAGCAGTTTAGTCTACCAAACCTACGAGCAGTACTTC.

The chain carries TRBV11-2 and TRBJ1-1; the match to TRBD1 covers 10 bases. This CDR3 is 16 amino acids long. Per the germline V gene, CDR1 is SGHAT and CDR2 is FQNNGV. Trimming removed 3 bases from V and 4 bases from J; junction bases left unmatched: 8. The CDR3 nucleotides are TGTGCCAGCAGCTTTCGACAGGGGGCGATCGGCACTGAAGCTTTCTTT. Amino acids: CASSFRQGAIGTEAFF.